Below, 2 T cell receptor beta chains from the same sample are listed, as sequenced in a study of HIV-infected patients and healthy controls. Each CDR3 protein gets one entry after TCRdb re-called the 5' RACE reads with MiXCR. There are almost 65,000 distinct CDR3 sequences in the sample; about a fifth occur only once, and about 1.5% lies in the top ten. Sequencing was done on a sample of CD4+ T cells from blood. The receptors stem from a human donor in good health.

This clonotype was found many times. The V gene is TRBV6-2 or TRBV6-3, the J gene TRBJ1-6; 7 nucleotides agree with TRBD1. This CDR3 has 13 amino acids. Losses at the gene ends were 6 bases for V and 6 bases for J; bases not matched to a gene: 2. Looked up from germline, CDR1 is MNHEY and CDR2 is SVGEGT. DNA for the CDR3: TGTGCCAGCAGGGACAGGTTTAATTCACCCCTCCACTTT. This translates into CASRDRFNSPLHF.

This clonotype was counted many times. The J gene is TRBJ1-3, the V gene TRBV5-1; tentative D call: TRBD1 (6 bases). The ends were cut back, 4 bases at V and 1 base at J, with 15 bases in the middle. This CDR3 is built from 16 residues. Germline CDR1 is SGHRS and CDR2 is YFSETQ. This CDR3 is CASSPREGDSGNTIYF. The DNA of the CDR3 is TGCGCCAGCAGCCCCAGGGAGGGGGATTCTGGAAACACCATATATTTT. The full variable domain, its missing parts supplied by reference TRBV5-1 and TRBJ1-3, is KAGVTQTPRYLIKTRGQQVTLSCSPISGHRSVSWYQQTPGQGLQFLFEYFSETQRNKGNFPGRFSGRQFSNSRSEMNVSTLELGDSALYLCASSPREGDSGNTIYFGEGSWLTVV.